The rows below give T cell receptor beta chains drawn from one sample of a study of T cells in Graves' hyperthyroidism and ophthalmopathy. Using its own MiXCR run on the multiplex PCR reads, TCRdb lists one record per CDR3 protein. The table includes a few hundred thousand distinct CDR3 sequences, approximately 13% detected once. The material sequenced was blood. The receptor source for this set is a woman between 18 and 29 years old with Graves' hyperthyroidism. CDR3s include the opening cysteine and the closing phenylalanine or tryptophan. Clone size appears in some rows only: once, few, many, or a class for an expanded clone.

>TRBJ2-5|TRBV6-2/TRBV6-3|many
CASSSMTGETQYF
>TRBJ2-3|TRBV29-1|many
CSVVPAERSQFTDTQYF
>TRBJ2-7|TRBV28|many
CASRRQGGVYEQYF
>TRBJ1-4|TRBV2|many
CASGGGYNEKLFF
>TRBJ2-1|TRBV2|many
CASSAGGGNNNEQFF
>TRBJ2-1|TRBV15|many
CATSGLAGTQEQFF
>TRBJ1-1|TRBV7-9|many
CASMPPLGMYTEAFF
>TRBJ1-5|TRBV19|few
CASSSRDRGLNQPQHF
>TRBJ1-6|TRBV25-1|.
CASSEFGTEYSPLHF
>TRBJ1-4|TRBV7-9|.
CASSLGPSTNEKLFF
>TRBJ2-5|TRBV7-9|.
CASSFPMQETQYF
>TRBJ1-2|TRBV30|few
CAWSGGSYGYTF
>TRBJ2-1|TRBV27|.
CASSPLGVHPNEQFF
>TRBJ2-2|TRBV20-1|many
CSARGGYDTGELFF